The entry that follows covers one T cell receptor beta chain sequence. Its antigen is as yet unknown. These data belong to a study of T cells in localized non-small cell lung cancer. Study findings and constraints: The study detected a median roughly 57 of the top 100 tumor clones in adjacent lung.

Per germline, CDR1 SGHTA and CDR2 FQGNSA. With V trimmed by 3 bases and J by 7 bases, 8 bases remained unmatched. The CDR3 extends over 14 amino acids. Clones were sequenced by immunoSEQ multiplex PCR, and TCRdb holds only the in-frame ones, with some missing. The table shows 70,000 to 95,000 clones, with roughly 90% occurring only once. Sequenced here: PBMCs, sampled before any cancer treatment. The J gene is TRBJ1-2, the V gene TRBV7-2; 7 nucleotides line up with TRBD1. The sequence derives from a woman aged 35 to 70 with stage II squamous cell lung carcinoma. In nucleotides, the CDR3 is TGTGCCAGCAGCTTCAGGGTGGCAGGGGGTGGCTACACCTTC. Translated: CASSFRVAGGGYTF.